This section outlines one T cell receptor (beta chain) sequence together with its context. Antigen specificity is unknown. Germline V lookup: CDR1 SGHRS, CDR2 YFSETQ. V lost 3 bases, J lost 2 bases, and 1 base stayed unmatched. This CDR3 has 15 amino acids. This sample is part of a study of T-cell reconstitution after alpha-beta-depleted transplantation in children. Using unique molecular identifiers, the investigators prepared the TCRbeta library. In TCRdb, the PCR reads were re-called with MiXCR into one record per CDR3 protein. The table lists hundreds of thousands of distinct CDR3 sequences, approximately 12% of them singletons. Study-level results: Surviving recipient cells, namely T cells and thymic progenitors, were the source of high day-60 TCRbeta diversity in some patients. Reports say that about two months after transplant, the alpha-beta T cells came out of several hundred graft clones that had expanded. Newly generated T cells supplied most T-cell counts and diversity one year post-transplant.

This clonotype originated in a male patient younger than 18 who had a stem cell transplant for acute myeloid leukemia, so the T cells may come from the graft donor. Sequencing was performed on PBMCs, mostly from graft donor cells, taken 360 days after TCRalphabeta/CD19-depleted stem cell transplant. The chain recombines TRBV5-1 with TRBJ2-3; 12 bases agree with TRBD2. CDR3 sequence: CASSWTSGNTDTQYF. The CDR3 DNA is TGCGCCAGCAGCTGGACTAGCGGGAACACAGATACGCAGTATTTT.